The rows below give T cell receptor beta chains drawn from one sample of a study of T cells in Graves' hyperthyroidism and ophthalmopathy. TCRdb redid the calling of the multiplex PCR reads with MiXCR, one entry per CDR3 protein. This repertoire shows around 500,000 distinct CDR3 sequences, under 25% found once; its top ten account for under 55%. The material sequenced was blood. These receptors were obtained from a woman aged 70-85 years with Graves' ophthalmopathy. The CDR3 runs from the conserved cysteine through the conserved F or W. The order of the fields is D gene, V gene, clone size, J gene, CDR3 length, CDR3 protein, CDR3 DNA. The D gene is left open where the match is weak. Some rows mark clone size as missing; the rest say once, few, many or name a class of expanded clone.

D: -
V: TRBV12-5
size: few
J: TRBJ2-3
length: 14
CDR3: CASTTSRSTDTQYF
DNA: TGTGCTAGTACCACTAGCCGAAGCACAGATACGCAGTATTTT

D: -
V: TRBV5-1
size: -
J: TRBJ2-5
length: 13
CDR3: CASSLTPGETQYF
DNA: TGCGCCAGCAGCTTGACCCCAGGGGAGACCCAGTACTTC

D: TRBD2
V: TRBV12-5
size: few
J: TRBJ2-2
length: 17
CDR3: CASGSSPGTSALGELFF
DNA: TGTGCTAGTGGGTCGTCCCCTGGGACTAGCGCTCTCGGGGAGCTGTTTTTT

D: -
V: TRBV28
size: many
J: TRBJ1-6
length: 14
CDR3: CASSSNIGSFPLHF
DNA: TGTGCCAGCAGTTCCAACATTGGGTCCTTCCCCCTCCACTTT

D: -
V: TRBV7-6
size: -
J: TRBJ1-1
length: 12
CDR3: CASSPQKTEAFF
DNA: TGTGCCAGCAGCCCACAAAAAACTGAAGCTTTCTTT

D: -
V: TRBV6-1
size: -
J: TRBJ2-7
length: 14
CDR3: CASTEAGLAYEQYF
DNA: TGTGCCAGCACCGAGGCCGGGTTAGCCTACGAGCAGTACTTC

D: -
V: TRBV28
size: -
J: TRBJ1-6
length: 16
CDR3: CASSPFGFSYNSPLHF
DNA: TGTGCCAGCAGCCCCTTTGGGTTCTCCTATAATTCACCCCTCCACTTT

D: TRBD1
V: TRBV13
size: many
J: TRBJ2-7
length: 15
CDR3: CASSLAGTGGDEQYF
DNA: TGTGCCAGCAGCCTCGCTGGGACAGGGGGGGACGAGCAGTACTTC

D: -
V: TRBV20-1
size: few
J: TRBJ2-1
length: 14
CDR3: CSARGGLIGNEQFF
DNA: TGCAGTGCTAGAGGGGGTTTGATCGGGAATGAGCAGTTCTTC

D: TRBD2
V: TRBV7-3
size: -
J: TRBJ2-2
length: 17
CDR3: CASSLSVSGRHTGELFF
DNA: TGTGCCAGCAGCTTAAGCGTTAGCGGGAGGCACACCGGGGAGCTGTTTTTT

D: TRBD1
V: TRBV2
size: many
J: TRBJ1-2
length: 12
CDR3: CASDREGYGYTF
DNA: TGTGCCAGCGACAGGGAGGGCTATGGCTACACCTTC

D: TRBD2
V: TRBV30
size: -
J: TRBJ2-3
length: 14
CDR3: CAWSNGRTTDTQYF
DNA: TGTGCCTGGAGCAACGGGAGGACCACAGATACGCAGTATTTT

D: -
V: TRBV6-2/TRBV6-3
size: many
J: TRBJ1-5
length: 14
CDR3: CASSSWSQGQPQHF
DNA: TGTGCCAGCAGTTCTTGGTCCCAGGGACAGCCCCAGCATTTT

D: -
V: TRBV5-1
size: few
J: TRBJ1-2
length: 15
CDR3: CASSLEQARGYGYTF
DNA: TGCGCCAGCAGCTTGGAACAGGCCCGTGGCTATGGCTACACCTTC

D: -
V: TRBV20-1
size: few
J: TRBJ2-2
length: 12
CDR3: CSAPNPTGELFF
DNA: TGCAGTGCCCCAAACCCCACCGGGGAGCTGTTTTTT

D: TRBD2
V: TRBV12-3/TRBV12-4
size: few
J: TRBJ2-2
length: 15
CDR3: CASKSGGSYTGELFF
DNA: TGTGCCAGCAAATCTGGCGGGAGTTATACCGGGGAGCTGTTTTTT

D: -
V: TRBV20-1
size: -
J: TRBJ1-2
length: 13
CDR3: CSARVAQGYGYTF
DNA: TGCAGTGCTAGAGTCGCGCAGGGCTATGGCTACACCTTC

D: -
V: TRBV30
size: -
J: TRBJ1-4
length: 14
CDR3: CAWSPGTVDEKLFF
DNA: TGTGCCTGGAGTCCAGGGACCGTTGATGAAAAACTGTTTTTT

D: -
V: TRBV5-4
size: few
J: TRBJ2-3
length: 15
CDR3: CASSGAGTGADTQYF
DNA: TGTGCCAGCAGCGGGGCCGGGACTGGCGCAGATACGCAGTATTTT

D: TRBD2
V: TRBV28
size: many
J: TRBJ2-7
length: 14
CDR3: CASTGLAGNYEQYF
DNA: TGTGCCAGCACCGGACTAGCGGGTAACTACGAGCAGTACTTC

D: -
V: TRBV9
size: -
J: TRBJ2-1
length: 14
CDR3: CASGPRGSYNEQFF
DNA: TGTGCCAGCGGGCCCAGGGGCTCCTACAATGAGCAGTTCTTC

D: -
V: TRBV20-1
size: -
J: TRBJ1-1
length: 13
CDR3: CSARDLSGTEAFF
DNA: TGCAGTGCTAGAGATTTGTCTGGAACTGAAGCTTTCTTT

D: -
V: TRBV2
size: many
J: TRBJ2-1
length: 15
CDR3: CASRKGGGPYNEQFF
DNA: TGTGCCAGCAGAAAAGGGGGGGGGCCCTACAATGAGCAGTTCTTC

D: TRBD2
V: TRBV6-1
size: many
J: TRBJ2-5
length: 14
CDR3: CASSRLAAQETQYF
DNA: TGTGCCAGCAGTCGACTAGCGGCGCAAGAGACCCAGTACTTC

D: -
V: TRBV5-1
size: few
J: TRBJ2-2
length: 14
CDR3: CASSLVSKTGELFF
DNA: TGCGCCAGCAGCTTGGTTTCGAAGACCGGGGAGCTGTTTTTT

D: -
V: TRBV20-1
size: -
J: TRBJ1-2
length: 14
CDR3: CSAREGGSNYGYTF
DNA: TGCAGTGCTAGAGAGGGGGGCTCTAACTATGGCTACACCTTC

D: TRBD1
V: TRBV5-1
size: few
J: TRBJ2-7
length: 15
CDR3: CASSRTGTETYEQYF
DNA: TGCGCCAGCAGCCGTACCGGGACAGAAACCTACGAGCAGTACTTC

D: -
V: TRBV30
size: few
J: TRBJ2-3
length: 14
CDR3: CAWSVRRTLDTQYF
DNA: TGTGCCTGGAGTGTACGACGGACGCTAGATACGCAGTATTTT

D: -
V: TRBV20-1
size: -
J: TRBJ2-5
length: 14
CDR3: CSAERNDGIETQYF
DNA: TGCAGTGCGGAACGGAATGACGGCATAGAGACCCAGTACTTC

D: TRBD2
V: TRBV7-2
size: few
J: TRBJ2-1
length: 19
CDR3: CASSPYRLAERSSYNEQFF
DNA: TGTGCCAGCAGCCCTTACCGACTAGCGGAAAGGAGCTCCTACAATGAGCAGTTCTTC

D: -
V: TRBV6-1
size: once
J: TRBJ1-3
length: 17
CDR3: CASSRTSLLSSGNTIYF
DNA: TGTGCCAGCAGCCGGACATCTCTACTGAGCTCTGGAAACACCATATATTTT

D: -
V: TRBV11-2
size: many
J: TRBJ2-5
length: 15
CDR3: CASSGAGYSRETQYF
DNA: TGTGCCAGCAGCGGGGCCGGCTATTCCAGAGAGACCCAGTACTTC

D: -
V: TRBV7-2
size: many
J: TRBJ2-5
length: 15
CDR3: CASSAQLAPGETQYF
DNA: TGTGCCAGCAGCGCCCAGCTAGCTCCCGGGGAGACCCAGTACTTC

D: TRBD2
V: TRBV11-2
size: few
J: TRBJ2-7
length: 13
CDR3: CASSLFLAGEQYF
DNA: TGTGCCAGCAGCTTATTTCTAGCGGGAGAGCAGTACTTC